These 15 T cell receptor beta chains share one sample of origin, sequenced in a study of identical twins (dated by TCRdb to the mid-2010s). Library preparation was by 5' RACE. TCRdb names Illumina HiSeq 2000 as the instrument used. TCRdb applied fastp at Q25 and MiXCR to the public reads, then kept only in-frame beta chains. Records with the same CDR3 protein are collapsed into one entry carrying the most frequent genes and DNA. Here the sample has around 450,000 distinct CDR3 sequences; over 12% occur a single time. The ten top clones hold around 0.52% of the sample. The sample was also reused in another study, on yellow fever vaccine responses in identical twins.

The sample taken for sequencing was CD4+ T cells sorted from blood. The receptors were sampled from a woman aged 18-29 years in good health.

The V and J genes are TRBV7-2 and TRBJ2-7, with 8 bases lining up with TRBD1. Per the germline V gene, CDR1 is SGHTA and CDR2 is FQGNSA. The CDR3 has 20 amino acids. Unmatched junction bases numbered 20, after V lost 0 bases and J lost 4 bases. The chain's CDR3 is CASSLAAWKTGALLPYEQYF. For the CDR3, the DNA is TGTGCCAGCAGCTTAGCAGCGTGGAAGACAGGGGCGCTTCTCCCTTACGAGCAGTACTTC.

The rearrangement joins TRBV7-2 to TRBJ2-3; a possible D gene is TRBD2 (5 bases). V lost 4 bases, J lost 2 bases, and 13 bases lay in between. The CDR3 length is 15 residues. Per the germline V gene, CDR1 is SGHTA and CDR2 is FQGNSA. DNA for the CDR3: TGTGCCAGCAGCTCCTCGGGAACTACCACAGATACGCAGTATTTT. This translates into CASSSSGTTTDTQYF.

The V call is TRBV20-1, the J call TRBJ2-3; D assignment may be TRBD1 or TRBD2 (7 bases each). Germline V CDR1 and CDR2: DFQATT, SNEGSKA (reference sequence). The CDR3 is made up of 15 amino acids. V was clipped by 4 bases and J by 0 bases, with 14 bases between them. The CDR3 reads CSAISGTASTDTQYF. The CDR3 coding sequence is TGCAGTGCTATAAGCGGGACAGCTAGCACAGATACGCAGTATTTT.

J is TRBJ2-2 and V is TRBV3-1; 7 positions agree with TRBD2. J gave up 4 bases and V 4 bases, and 9 bases lay outside the gene matches. The CDR3 runs 16 residues. Germline CDR1 is LGHDT and CDR2 is YNNKEL (reference sequence). The CDR3 region is CASSLRTSWGTGELFF. Here the CDR3 DNA reads TGTGCCAGCAGCCTCAGGACTAGTTGGGGCACCGGGGAGCTGTTTTTT.

Only a few counts were recorded for this clonotype. The rearrangement links TRBV7-9 to TRBJ1-5; 8 positions match TRBD1. The V gene end was trimmed by 5 bases and the J gene end by 7 bases; junction bases not matched to a gene: 10. Germline V gives CDR1 SEHNR, CDR2 FQNEAQ (reference sequence). This CDR3 is built from 15 residues. The CDR3 reads CASSTEGQGGQPQHF. CDR3 nucleotide sequence: TGTGCCAGCAGCACAGAAGGACAGGGTGGCCAGCCCCAGCATTTT.

V and J are TRBV6-5 and TRBJ2-7, with 9 bases aligning to TRBD1. This CDR3 region has 14 residues. Germline V lookup: CDR1 MNHEY, CDR2 SVGAGI. Losses at the gene ends were 2 bases for V and 5 bases for J; bases not matched to a gene: 4. In nucleotides, the CDR3 is TGTGCCAGCAGTTACGCAGGACAGGGGAACGAGCAGTACTTC. Protein product: CASSYAGQGNEQYF.

CDR3 in DNA: TGTGCCAGCAGCTTCATGCTGGGGACGATCACCGGGGAGCTGTTTTTT. Amino acids: CASSFMLGTITGELFF. This sequence joins TRBV7-9 and TRBJ2-2; D may match TRBD1 or TRBD2 (5 bases each). Germline V CDR1 and CDR2: SEHNR, FQNEAQ (reference sequence). The CDR3 length is 16 residues. V was trimmed by 3 bases and J by 4 bases, leaving 15 bases between them.

This clonotype appeared a single time. The V and J genes are TRBV5-1 and TRBJ2-1; 10 nucleotides align to TRBD2. Trimming at V came to 5 bases and at J to 3 bases, leaving 8 bases not matched to a gene. The CDR3 spans 16 residues. Germline CDR1 SGHRS, CDR2 YFSETQ. The CDR3: CASSYSSGSRYNEQFF. The CDR3, as DNA: TGCGCCAGCAGTTACTCTAGCGGGAGTCGCTACAATGAGCAGTTCTTC.

The rearrangement links TRBV25-1 to TRBJ2-2; no clear D gene. V was cut by 4 bases and J by 5 bases, with 11 bases left in between. CDR1 is MGHDK and CDR2 is SYGVNS in the germline V gene. The CDR3 is 14 residues long. CDR3 DNA: TGTGCCAGCAGTGGACCCCCCGGGACCGGGGAGCTGTTTTTT. This sequence encodes CASSGPPGTGELFF.

This clonotype was observed at least ten times. The CDR3 coding sequence is TGTGCCAGCAGTCGGACGGGGAACACCGGGGAGCTGTTTTTT. Translating it yields CASSRTGNTGELFF. V usage is TRBV9 and J usage is TRBJ2-2, with no clear D. Looked up from germline, CDR1 is SGDLS and CDR2 is YYNGEE. This CDR3 has 14 residues. The V end lost 5 bases, the J end lost 1 base, and 9 bases lay between the germline ends.

This chain uses TRBV6-2 or TRBV6-3 with TRBJ2-1, with 7 bases aligning to TRBD1. Germline V gene data show CDR1 as MNHEY and CDR2 as SVGEGT. Trimming at V came to 6 bases and at J to 11 bases, leaving 4 bases not matched to a gene. CDR3 length: 11 amino acids. CDR3 residues: CASSQTGKQFF. The CDR3 DNA sequence: TGTGCCAGCAGCCAGACAGGGAAGCAGTTCTTC.

This clonotype appeared a few times. The J gene is TRBJ2-5, the V gene TRBV7-9; D is undetermined. V was cut by 1 base and J by 1 base, with 10 bases left in between. Germline lookup yields CDR1 SEHNR and CDR2 FQNEAQ (reference sequence). The CDR3 runs 15 residues. The CDR3 is CASSLVQIFQETQYF. CDR3 bases: TGTGCCAGCAGCTTAGTACAGATCTTCCAAGAGACCCAGTACTTC.

This clonotype was recorded a few times. The CDR3 bases are TGTGCCAGCAGGGACAGGGTTTTGGAAAAACTGTTTTTT. Translating gives CASRDRVLEKLFF. The chain recombines TRBV27 with TRBJ1-4, with 8 bases aligning to TRBD1. The CDR3 extends over 13 amino acids. Per the germline V gene, CDR1 is MNHEY and CDR2 is SMNVEV (reference sequence). V lost 6 bases and J lost 8; bases outside the gene matches: 5.

This rearrangement joins TRBV3-1 to TRBJ1-2; D perhaps matches TRBD1 (6 bases). Trimming took off 2 bases at V and 4 bases at J, with 14 bases between the two ends. Germline V gives CDR1 LGHDT, CDR2 YNNKEL (reference sequence). The CDR3 runs 15 residues. The CDR3 here is CASSQLDSTIYGYTF. CDR3 nucleotide sequence: TGTGCCAGCAGCCAACTGGACAGCACTATCTATGGCTACACCTTC.

A few counts support this clonotype. The V call is TRBV7-6, the J call TRBJ2-7; TRBD2 agrees at 11 bases. CDR3 length: 15 amino acids. Germline CDR1 reads SGHVS; CDR2 reads FNYEAQ. J gave up 0 bases and V 5 bases, and 3 bases lay outside the gene matches. The CDR3 DNA reads TGTGCCAGCAGCCGACTAGCGGGGTTCTCCTACGAGCAGTACTTC. Encoded protein: CASSRLAGFSYEQYF.